What follows describes a single TCR beta chain. This sample was taken from a study of T cell responses to AZD1222 COVID-19 vaccine. The CDR3 is 14 amino acids. Deletions cut 5 bases from V and 4 bases from J, with 14 bases between. Germline CDR1 reads SEHNR; CDR2 reads FQNEAQ (reference sequence). The repertoire was sequenced with immunoSEQ multiplex PCR; TCRdb's copy has only in-frame clones and lacks some. The sample lists about 140,000 clones, 85% to 95% occurring once. The clonotype was recovered from an adult in good health. This rearrangement joins TRBV7-9 to TRBJ1-2; tentatively, D is TRBD1 (5 bases). This sample comprised peripheral blood, obtained on day 0 of AZD1222 vaccination. CDR3 residues: CASSAIREIYGYTF. In nucleotides, the CDR3 is TGTGCCAGCAGCGCCATCAGGGAGATCTATGGCTACACCTTC.